The following is a T cell receptor beta chain sequence with its context. The sample originates from a study of blood T cell repertoires in COVID-19. Study at large: Samples of COVID-19 (acute and convalescent) were obtained from the United States, Italy and Spain. From T cells, B-cell-depleted T cells, or PBMCs came the material, which was cDNA or gDNA.

The CDR3 sequence is 15 residues long. Germline V gene lookup returns CDR1 MNHNS and CDR2 SASEGT. V was clipped by 3 bases and J by 6 bases, with 16 bases between them. Assay used: immunoSEQ multiplex PCR; TCRdb lists only in-frame clones, some missing. The sample holds 200,000 to 250,000 clones; approximately 80% are singletons and the top ten take 8.5% to 12%. The rearrangement links TRBV6-1 to TRBJ2-3; possible D gene TRBD2, 7 bases. The sequenced sample consisted of peripheral blood. The origin of this receptor is a woman aged 80 or over with acute or convalescent COVID-19. The CDR3 sequence is CASSEGAGQSDTQYF. DNA of the CDR3: TGTGCCAGCAGTGAGGGAGCGGGACAAAGCGATACGCAGTATTTT.